A single sample is the source of the 6 T cell receptor beta chains below, sequenced in a study of blood T cell repertoires in COVID-19. The assay was immunoSEQ multiplex PCR, and TCRdb's table has in-frame clones only and misses some. The repertoire has 200,000 to 300,000 clones, just under 85% of them found once; the top ten carry around 1.9%. Sequences were obtained from peripheral blood. The receptors were sampled from an elderly woman with acute or convalescent COVID-19.

V gene TRBV2 combines with J gene TRBJ2-7; a possible D gene is TRBD2 (6 bases). This CDR3 has 14 amino acids. V lost 1 base, J lost 6 bases, and 13 bases lay in between. Germline CDR1 is SNHLY and CDR2 is FYNNEI. CDR3 amino acids: CASSEGGEKVEQYF. In DNA, the CDR3 is TGTGCCAGCAGTGAAGGGGGGGAAAAGGTCGAGCAGTACTTC.

V is TRBV18 and J is TRBJ2-1, with 9 bases lining up with TRBD2. Germline trimming cut 6 bases from V and 2 bases from J; bases unmatched to any gene: 5. This CDR3 comprises 15 residues. The germline V gene has CDR1 KGHSH and CDR2 LQKENI. The CDR3 reads CASSQREVTYNEQFF. CDR3 coding DNA: TGTGCCAGCTCCCAGCGGGAGGTTACCTACAATGAGCAGTTCTTC. Based on the CDR3 plus reference TRBV18 and TRBJ2-1, the full variable domain is NAGVMQNPRHLVRRRGQEARLRCSPMKGHSHVYWYRQLPEEGLKFMVYLQKENIIDESGMPKERFSAEFPKEGPSILRIQQVVRGDSAAYFCASSQREVTYNEQFFGPGTRLTVL.

This chain uses TRBV25-1 with TRBJ2-1; weak D call: TRBD2 (7 bases). CDR1 is MGHDK, CDR2 SYGVNS, per germline. The CDR3 is made up of 14 amino acids. The ends were cut back, 8 bases at V and 4 bases at J, with 15 bases in the middle. This CDR3 is CASGGAVNYNEQFF. The DNA of the CDR3 is TGTGCCAGCGGGGGGGCAGTAAATTACAATGAGCAGTTCTTC. The whole variable domain, remainder taken from reference TRBV25-1 and TRBJ2-1, is EADIYQTPRYLVIGTGKKITLECSQTMGHDKMYWYQQDPGMELHLIHYSYGVNSTEKGDLSSESTVSRIRTEHFPLTLESARPSHTSQYLCASGGAVNYNEQFFGPGTRLTVL.

The V call is TRBV2, the J call TRBJ2-1; 9 nucleotides match TRBD1. The ends lost 8 bases at V and 2 bases at J; junction bases unmatched: 4. The CDR3 runs to 14 residues. Germline CDR1 is SNHLY and CDR2 is FYNNEI. CDR3 loop: CASDRDRAYNEQFF. The CDR3 DNA reads as TGTGCCAGCGACCGGGACAGGGCCTACAATGAGCAGTTCTTC.

The chain uses TRBV9 and TRBJ2-2; D ambiguous. Germline V gives CDR1 SGDLS, CDR2 YYNGEE. This CDR3 comprises 14 residues. V lost 0 bases to trimming and J lost 4 bases, with 7 bases between them. This chain's CDR3 is CASSVGLSTGELFF. As DNA, the CDR3 is TGTGCCAGCAGCGTAGGACTTAGCACCGGGGAGCTGTTTTTT.

The V gene is TRBV19, the J gene TRBJ2-5; D remains unclear. V was shortened by 5 bases and J by 4 bases, with 14 bases between the two germline ends. The CDR3 has 14 residues. Looked up from germline, CDR1 is LNHDA and CDR2 is SQIVND (reference sequence). The CDR3 reads CASSSLVGRETQYF. DNA for the CDR3: TGTGCCAGTAGTTCCCTCGTGGGCCGAGAGACCCAGTACTTC. The variable domain in full, with the rest retrieved from reference TRBV19 and TRBJ2-5, is DGGITQSPKYLFRKEGQNVTLSCEQNLNHDAMYWYRQDPGQGLRLIYYSQIVNDFQKGDIAEGYSVSREKKESFPLTVTSAQKNPTAFYLCASSSLVGRETQYFGPGTRLLVL.